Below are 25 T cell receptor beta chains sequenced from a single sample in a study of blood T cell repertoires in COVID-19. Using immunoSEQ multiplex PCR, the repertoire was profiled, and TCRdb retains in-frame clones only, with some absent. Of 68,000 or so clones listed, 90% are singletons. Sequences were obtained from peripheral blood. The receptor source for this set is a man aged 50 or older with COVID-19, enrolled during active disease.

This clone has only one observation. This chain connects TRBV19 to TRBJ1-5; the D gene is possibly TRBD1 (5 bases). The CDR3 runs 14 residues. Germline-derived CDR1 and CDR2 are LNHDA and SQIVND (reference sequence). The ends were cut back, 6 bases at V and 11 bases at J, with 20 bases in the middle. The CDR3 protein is CASRSPGGRRTQHF. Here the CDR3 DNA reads TGTGCCAGTAGGTCTCCGGGGGGTAGAAGGACCCAGCATTTT.

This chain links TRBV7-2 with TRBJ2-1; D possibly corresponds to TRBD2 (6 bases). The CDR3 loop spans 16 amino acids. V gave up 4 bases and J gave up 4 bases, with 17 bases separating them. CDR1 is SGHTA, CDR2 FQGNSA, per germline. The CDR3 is CASSSSGTYFYNEQFF. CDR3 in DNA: TGTGCCAGCAGCTCCTCCGGGACTTACTTTTACAATGAGCAGTTCTTC.

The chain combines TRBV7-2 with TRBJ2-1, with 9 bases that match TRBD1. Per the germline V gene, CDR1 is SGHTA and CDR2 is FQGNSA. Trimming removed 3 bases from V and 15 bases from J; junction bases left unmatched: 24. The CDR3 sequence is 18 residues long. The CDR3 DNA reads TGTGCCAGCAGCTTTGGTTCCTTCACCGGGACAGGGAAAAGTCGGCCGTTCTTC. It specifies CASSFGSFTGTGKSRPFF.

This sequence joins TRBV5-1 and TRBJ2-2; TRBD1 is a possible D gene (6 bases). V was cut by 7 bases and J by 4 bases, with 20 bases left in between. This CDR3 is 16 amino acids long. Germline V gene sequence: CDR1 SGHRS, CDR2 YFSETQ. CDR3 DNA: TGCGCCAGCCGGCGGGTAGGGCAGGGGACCACCGGGGAGCTGTTTTTT. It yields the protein CASRRVGQGTTGELFF.

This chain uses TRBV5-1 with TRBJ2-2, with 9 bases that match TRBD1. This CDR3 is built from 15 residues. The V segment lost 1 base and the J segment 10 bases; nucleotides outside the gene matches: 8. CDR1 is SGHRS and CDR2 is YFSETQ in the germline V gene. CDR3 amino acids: CASSLLGQGTVELFF. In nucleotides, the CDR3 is TGCGCCAGCAGCTTGTTGGGACAGGGAACGGTGGAGCTGTTTTTT.

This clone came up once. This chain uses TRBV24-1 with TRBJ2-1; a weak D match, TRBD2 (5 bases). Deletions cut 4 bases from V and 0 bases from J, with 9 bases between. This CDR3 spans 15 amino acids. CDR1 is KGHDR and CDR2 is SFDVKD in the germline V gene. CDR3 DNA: TGTGCCACCAGTGAAGGCGGGTACTCCTACAATGAGCAGTTCTTC. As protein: CATSEGGYSYNEQFF.

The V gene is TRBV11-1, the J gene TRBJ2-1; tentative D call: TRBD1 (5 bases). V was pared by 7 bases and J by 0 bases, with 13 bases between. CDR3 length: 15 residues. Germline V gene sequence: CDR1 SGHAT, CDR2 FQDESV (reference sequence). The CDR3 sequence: CASNQGRGSYNEQFF. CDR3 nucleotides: TGTGCCAGCAACCAGGGTAGGGGCTCCTACAATGAGCAGTTCTTC.

CDR3 sequence: CASSQREGHEQYF. The CDR3 nucleotides read TGCGCCAGCTCACAGCGGGAGGGCCACGAGCAGTACTTC. The chain carries TRBV4-3 and TRBJ2-7; 10 nucleotides line up with TRBD2. The CDR3 runs 13 residues. Germline trimming cut 8 bases from V and 5 bases from J; bases unmatched to any gene: 6. Germline-derived CDR1 and CDR2 are LGHNA and YSLEER.

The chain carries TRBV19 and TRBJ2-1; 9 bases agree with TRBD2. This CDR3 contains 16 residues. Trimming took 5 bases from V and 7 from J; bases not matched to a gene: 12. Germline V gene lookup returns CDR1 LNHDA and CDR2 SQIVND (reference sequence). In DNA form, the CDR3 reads TGTGCCAGTAGTTATTGGGCTAGCGGGAAAGGTAATGAGCAGTTCTTC. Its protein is CASSYWASGKGNEQFF.

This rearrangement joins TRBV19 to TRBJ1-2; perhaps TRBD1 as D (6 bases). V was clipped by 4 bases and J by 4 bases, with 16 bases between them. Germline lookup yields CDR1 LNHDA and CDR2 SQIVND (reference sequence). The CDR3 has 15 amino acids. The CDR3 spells CASSNRVLGPYGYTF. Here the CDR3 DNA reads TGTGCCAGTAGTAACAGGGTTCTAGGACCCTATGGCTACACCTTC.

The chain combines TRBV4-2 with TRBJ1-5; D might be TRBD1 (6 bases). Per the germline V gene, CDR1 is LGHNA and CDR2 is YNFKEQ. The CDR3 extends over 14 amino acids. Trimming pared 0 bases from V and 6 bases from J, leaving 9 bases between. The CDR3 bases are TGTGCCAGCAGCCAAGAGAGAGGGGGTCAGCCCCAGCATTTT. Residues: CASSQERGGQPQHF.

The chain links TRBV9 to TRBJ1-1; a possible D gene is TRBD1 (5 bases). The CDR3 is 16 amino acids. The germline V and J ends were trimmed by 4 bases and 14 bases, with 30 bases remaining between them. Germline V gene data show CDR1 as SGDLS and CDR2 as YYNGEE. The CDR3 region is CASSLSQGRGTLKLFF. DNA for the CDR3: TGTGCCAGCAGCTTGTCCCAGGGTAGGGGAACACTGAAGCTCTTCTTT.

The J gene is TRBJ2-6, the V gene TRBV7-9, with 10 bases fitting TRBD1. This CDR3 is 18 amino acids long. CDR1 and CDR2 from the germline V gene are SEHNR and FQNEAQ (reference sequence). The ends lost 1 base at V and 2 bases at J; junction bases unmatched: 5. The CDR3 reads CASSLVRTGGTGANVLTF. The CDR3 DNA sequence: TGTGCCAGCAGCTTAGTTAGGACAGGGGGAACTGGGGCCAACGTCCTGACTTTC.

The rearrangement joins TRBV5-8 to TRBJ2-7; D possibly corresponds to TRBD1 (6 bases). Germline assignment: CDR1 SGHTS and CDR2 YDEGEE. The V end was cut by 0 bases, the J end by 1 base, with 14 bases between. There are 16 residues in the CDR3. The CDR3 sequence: CASSLAASRGSYEQYF. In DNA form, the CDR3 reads TGTGCCAGCAGCTTGGCCGCTTCCAGGGGATCCTACGAGCAGTACTTC.

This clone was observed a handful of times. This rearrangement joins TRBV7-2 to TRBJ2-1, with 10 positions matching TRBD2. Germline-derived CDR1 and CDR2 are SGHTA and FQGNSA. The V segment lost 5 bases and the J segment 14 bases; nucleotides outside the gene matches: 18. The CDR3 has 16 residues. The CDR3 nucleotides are TGTGCCAGCAGCCCCTGGACTAGCGGAAAGACAATGCTGGAGTTCTTC. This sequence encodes CASSPWTSGKTMLEFF.

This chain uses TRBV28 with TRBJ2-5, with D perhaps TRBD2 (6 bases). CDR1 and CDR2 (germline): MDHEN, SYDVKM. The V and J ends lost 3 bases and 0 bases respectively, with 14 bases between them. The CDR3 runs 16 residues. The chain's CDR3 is CASSFPVSGHQETQYF. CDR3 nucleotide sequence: TGTGCCAGCAGTTTCCCCGTTAGCGGACACCAAGAGACCCAGTACTTC.

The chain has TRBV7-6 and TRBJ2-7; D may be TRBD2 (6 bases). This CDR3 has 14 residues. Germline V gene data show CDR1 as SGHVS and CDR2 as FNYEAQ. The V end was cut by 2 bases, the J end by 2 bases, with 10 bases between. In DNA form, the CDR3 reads TGTGCCAGCAGCTTATGGGACTCAACCTACGAGCAGTACTTC. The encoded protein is CASSLWDSTYEQYF. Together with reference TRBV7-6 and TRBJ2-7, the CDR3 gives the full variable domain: GAGVSQSPRYKVTKRGQDVALRCDPISGHVSLYWYRQALGQGPEFLTYFNYEAQQDKSGLPNDRFSAERPEGSISTLTIQRTEQRDSAMYRCASSLWDSTYEQYFGPGTRLTVT.

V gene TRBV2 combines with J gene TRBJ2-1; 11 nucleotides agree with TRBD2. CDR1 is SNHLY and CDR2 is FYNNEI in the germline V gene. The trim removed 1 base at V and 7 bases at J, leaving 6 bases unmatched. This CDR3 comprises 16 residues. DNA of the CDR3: TGTGCCAGCAGTGAAGGACTAGCGGGAATAGGAAATGAGCAGTTCTTC. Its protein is CASSEGLAGIGNEQFF. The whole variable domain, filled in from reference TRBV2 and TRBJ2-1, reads EPEVTQTPSHQVTQMGQEVILRCVPISNHLYFYWYRQILGQKVEFLVSFYNNEISEKSEIFDDQFSVERPDGSNFTLKIRSTKLEDSAMYFCASSEGLAGIGNEQFFGPGTRLTVL.

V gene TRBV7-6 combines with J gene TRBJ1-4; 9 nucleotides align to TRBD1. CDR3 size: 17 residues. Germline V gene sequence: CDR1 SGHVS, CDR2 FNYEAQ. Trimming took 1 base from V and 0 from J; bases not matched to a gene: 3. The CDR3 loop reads CASSLGDRAATNEKLFF. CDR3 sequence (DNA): TGTGCCAGCAGCTTAGGGGACAGGGCGGCAACTAATGAAAAACTGTTTTTT.

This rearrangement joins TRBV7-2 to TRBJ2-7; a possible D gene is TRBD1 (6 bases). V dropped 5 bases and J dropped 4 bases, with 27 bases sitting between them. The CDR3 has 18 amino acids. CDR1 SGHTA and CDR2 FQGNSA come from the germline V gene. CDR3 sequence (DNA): TGTGCCAGCAGCCCCGGACAGTCCTTTATCTCGCTGACGTACGAGCAGTACTTC. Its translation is CASSPGQSFISLTYEQYF.

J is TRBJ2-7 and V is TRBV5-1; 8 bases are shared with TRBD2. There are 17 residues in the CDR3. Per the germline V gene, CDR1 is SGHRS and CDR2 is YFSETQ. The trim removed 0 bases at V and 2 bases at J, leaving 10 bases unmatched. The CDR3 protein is CASSLEPSGLVAYEQYF. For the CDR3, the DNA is TGCGCCAGCAGCTTGGAGCCTAGCGGGCTGGTAGCCTACGAGCAGTACTTC.

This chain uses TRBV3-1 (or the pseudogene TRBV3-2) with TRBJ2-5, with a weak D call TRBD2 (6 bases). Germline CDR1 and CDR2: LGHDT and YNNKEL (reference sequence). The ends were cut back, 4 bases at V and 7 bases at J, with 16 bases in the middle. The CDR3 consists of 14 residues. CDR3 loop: CASSLGLSLGTQYF. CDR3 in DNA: TGTGCCAGCAGCCTTGGACTATCCTTGGGGACCCAGTACTTC.

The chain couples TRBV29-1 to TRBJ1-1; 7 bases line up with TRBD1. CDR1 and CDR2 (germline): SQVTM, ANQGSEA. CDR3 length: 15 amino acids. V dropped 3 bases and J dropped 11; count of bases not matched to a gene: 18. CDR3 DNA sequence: TGCAGCGTTGACCCGCCCGGGACAGCCCGCACTAGCGCTTTCTTT. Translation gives CSVDPPGTARTSAFF. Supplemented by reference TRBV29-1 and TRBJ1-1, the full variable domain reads SAVISQKPSRDICQRGTSLTIQCQVDSQVTMMFWYRQQPGQSLTLIATANQGSEATYESGFVIDKFPISRPNLTFSTLTVSNMSPEDSSIYLCSVDPPGTARTSAFFGQGTRLTVV.

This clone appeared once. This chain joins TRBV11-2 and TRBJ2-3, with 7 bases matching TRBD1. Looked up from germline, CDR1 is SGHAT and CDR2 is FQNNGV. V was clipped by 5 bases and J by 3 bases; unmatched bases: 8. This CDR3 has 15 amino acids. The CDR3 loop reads CASSGPGQSTDTQYF. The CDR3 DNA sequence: TGTGCCAGCAGCGGCCCGGGACAGAGTACAGATACGCAGTATTTT. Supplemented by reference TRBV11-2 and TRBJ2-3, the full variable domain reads EAGVAQSPRYKIIEKRQSVAFWCNPISGHATLYWYQQILGQGPKLLIQFQNNGVVDDSQLPKDRFSAERLKGVDSTLKIQPAKLEDSAVYLCASSGPGQSTDTQYFGPGTRLTVL.

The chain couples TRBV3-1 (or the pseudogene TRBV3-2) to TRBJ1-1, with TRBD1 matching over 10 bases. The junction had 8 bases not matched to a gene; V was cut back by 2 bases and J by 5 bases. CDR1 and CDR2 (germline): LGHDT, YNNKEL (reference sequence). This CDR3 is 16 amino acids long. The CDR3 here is CASSQTEGQGVTEAFF. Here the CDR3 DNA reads TGTGCCAGCAGCCAAACCGAAGGACAGGGGGTTACTGAAGCTTTCTTT.